This T cell receptor (beta chain) stems from a study of CD8 T cells in Susac syndrome. RNA in amounts of about 0.45 to 1 ug was reverse transcribed with random hexamers. An immunoSEQ multiplex PCR generated amplified TCR beta CDR3 products spanning 54 Vbeta and 13 Jbeta. TCRdb fed the immunoSEQ multiplex PCR reads into MiXCR, producing one record per CDR3 protein. The data contain around 220,000 distinct CDR3 sequences, approximately 90% of them seen just once; the ten biggest clones take up over 0.1%. This sequence originates from a human donor with multiple sclerosis. The sequenced sample consisted of CD8+ T cells from PBMCs.

The CDR3 DNA reads TGCGCCAGCAGCCAAGAGGCCCAGCGGGGGTATCGTGAGCAGTTCTTC. This gives the protein CASSQEAQRGYREQFF. The chain couples TRBV4-1 to TRBJ2-1, with 8 nucleotides matching TRBD2. This CDR3 region has 16 residues. With 0 bases clipped from V and 9 bases from J, the junction kept 10 bases outside the gene matches. Germline-derived CDR1 and CDR2 are MGHRA and YSYEKL.